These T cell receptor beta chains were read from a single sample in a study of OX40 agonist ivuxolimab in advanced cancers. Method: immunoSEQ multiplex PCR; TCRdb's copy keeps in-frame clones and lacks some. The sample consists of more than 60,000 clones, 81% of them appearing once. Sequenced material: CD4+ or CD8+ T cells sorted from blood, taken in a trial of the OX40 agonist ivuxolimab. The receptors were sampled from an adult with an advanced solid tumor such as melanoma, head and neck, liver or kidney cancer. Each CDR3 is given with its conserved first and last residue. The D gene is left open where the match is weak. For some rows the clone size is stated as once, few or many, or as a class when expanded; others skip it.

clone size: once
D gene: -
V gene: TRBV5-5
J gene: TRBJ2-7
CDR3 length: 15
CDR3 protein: CASSPMGTQSYEQYF
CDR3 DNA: TGTGCCAGCAGCCCAATGGGGACCCAGTCCTACGAGCAGTACTTC

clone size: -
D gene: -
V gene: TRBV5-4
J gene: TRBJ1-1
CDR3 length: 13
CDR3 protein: CASMDGVNTEAFF
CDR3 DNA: TGTGCCAGCATGGACGGGGTGAACACTGAAGCTTTCTTT

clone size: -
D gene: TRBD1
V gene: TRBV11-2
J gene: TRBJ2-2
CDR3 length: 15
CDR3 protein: CASSSGTGADGELFF
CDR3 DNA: TGTGCCAGCAGCTCGGGGACAGGGGCGGACGGGGAGCTGTTTTTT

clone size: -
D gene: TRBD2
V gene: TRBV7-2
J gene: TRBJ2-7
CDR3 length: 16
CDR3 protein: CASSNPSREGSYEQYF
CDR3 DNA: TGTGCCAGCAGCAACCCGAGCCGGGAGGGGTCCTACGAGCAGTACTTC

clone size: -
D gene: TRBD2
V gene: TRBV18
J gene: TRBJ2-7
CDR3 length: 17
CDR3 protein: CASSPGLAGARSYEQYF
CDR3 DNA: TGTGCCAGCTCACCCGGACTAGCGGGAGCGAGGTCCTACGAGCAGTACTTC

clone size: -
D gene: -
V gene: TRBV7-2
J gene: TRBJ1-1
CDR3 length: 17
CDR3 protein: CASSPQVGGRWSTEAFF
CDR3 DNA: TGTGCCAGCAGCCCTCAGGTGGGGGGGCGCTGGAGCACTGAAGCTTTCTTT

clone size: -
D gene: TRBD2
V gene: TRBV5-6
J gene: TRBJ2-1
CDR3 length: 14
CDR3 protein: CASSPGLAGGEQFF
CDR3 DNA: TGTGCCAGCAGCCCCGGACTAGCGGGGGGAGAGCAGTTCTTC

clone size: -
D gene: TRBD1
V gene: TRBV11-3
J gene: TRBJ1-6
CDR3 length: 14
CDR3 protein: CASTHGQGGSPLHF
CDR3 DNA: TGTGCCAGCACCCACGGACAGGGCGGGTCACCCCTCCACTTT

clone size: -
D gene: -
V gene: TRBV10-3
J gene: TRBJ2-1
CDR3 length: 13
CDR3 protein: CAAKSWQANEQFF
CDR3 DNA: TGTGCCGCTAAGTCCTGGCAGGCCAATGAGCAGTTCTTC

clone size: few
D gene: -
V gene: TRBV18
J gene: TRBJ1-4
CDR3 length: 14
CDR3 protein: CASQERGTNEKLFF
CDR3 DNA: TGTGCCAGCCAGGAACGAGGGACTAATGAAAAACTGTTTTTT

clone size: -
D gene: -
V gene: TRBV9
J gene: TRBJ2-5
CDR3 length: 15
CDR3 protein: CASSVGPGAQETQYF
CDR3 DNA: TGTGCCAGCAGCGTAGGGCCGGGGGCGCAGGAGACCCAGTACTTC

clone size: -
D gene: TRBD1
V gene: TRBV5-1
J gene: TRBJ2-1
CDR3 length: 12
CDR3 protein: CASSSGGNEQFF
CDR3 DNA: TGCGCCAGCAGTTCAGGGGGCAATGAGCAGTTCTTC

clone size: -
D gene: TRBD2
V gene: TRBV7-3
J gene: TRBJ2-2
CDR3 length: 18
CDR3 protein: CASSRGLAGGTNTGELFF
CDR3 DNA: TGTGCCAGCAGCAGGGGACTAGCGGGAGGGACGAACACCGGGGAGCTGTTTTTT

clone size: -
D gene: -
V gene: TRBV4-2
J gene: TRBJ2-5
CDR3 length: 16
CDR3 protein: CASSQDLARGGETQYF
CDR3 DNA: TGTGCCAGCAGCCAAGATCTTGCGCGGGGAGGAGAGACCCAGTACTTC

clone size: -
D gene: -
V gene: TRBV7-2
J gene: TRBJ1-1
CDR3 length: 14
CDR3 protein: CASSYKTGYTEAFF
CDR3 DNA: TGTGCCAGCAGCTACAAAACAGGGTACACTGAAGCTTTCTTT

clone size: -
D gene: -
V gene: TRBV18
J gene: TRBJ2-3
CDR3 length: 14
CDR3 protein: CASSPALGTDTQYF
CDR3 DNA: TGTGCCAGCTCACCTGCGCTAGGCACAGATACGCAGTATTTT

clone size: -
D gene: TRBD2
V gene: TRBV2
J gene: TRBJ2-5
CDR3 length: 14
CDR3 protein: CASSDSGSIETQYF
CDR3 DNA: TGTGCCAGCAGTGATAGCGGGAGCATCGAGACCCAGTACTTC

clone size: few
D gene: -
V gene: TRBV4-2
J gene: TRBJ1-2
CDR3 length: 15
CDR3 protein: CASSQEEAALYGYTF
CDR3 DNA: TGTGCCAGCAGCCAAGAGGAGGCAGCCCTCTATGGCTACACCTTC

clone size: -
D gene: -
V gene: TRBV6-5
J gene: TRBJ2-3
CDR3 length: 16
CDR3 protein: CASSYDGGHPTDTQYF
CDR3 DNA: TGTGCCAGCAGTTACGATGGAGGGCACCCCACAGATACGCAGTATTTT

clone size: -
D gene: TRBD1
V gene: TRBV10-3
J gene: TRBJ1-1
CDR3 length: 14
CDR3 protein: CAIRGTGEGTEAFF
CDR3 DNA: TGTGCCATCAGGGGGACAGGGGAGGGAACTGAAGCTTTCTTT

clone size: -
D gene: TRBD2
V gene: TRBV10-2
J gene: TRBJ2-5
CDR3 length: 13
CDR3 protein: CASRLAGQETQYF
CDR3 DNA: TGCGCCAGCAGGTTAGCGGGCCAAGAGACCCAGTACTTC

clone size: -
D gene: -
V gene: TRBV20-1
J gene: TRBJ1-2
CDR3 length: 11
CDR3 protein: CSARDPYGYTF
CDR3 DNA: TGCAGTGCTAGAGATCCCTATGGCTACACCTTC

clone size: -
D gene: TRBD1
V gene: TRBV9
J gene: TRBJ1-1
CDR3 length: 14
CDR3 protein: CASSGPRGITEAFF
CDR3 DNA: TGTGCCAGCAGCGGCCCCAGGGGGATCACTGAAGCTTTCTTT

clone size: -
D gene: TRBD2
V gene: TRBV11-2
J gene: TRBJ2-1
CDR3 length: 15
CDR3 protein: CASRRPGTRHVEQFF
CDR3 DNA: TGTGCCAGCAGACGTCCCGGGACTAGGCACGTTGAGCAGTTCTTC

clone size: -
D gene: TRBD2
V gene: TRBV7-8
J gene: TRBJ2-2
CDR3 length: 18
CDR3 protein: CASSPTSPGLANTGELFF
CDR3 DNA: TGTGCCAGCAGCCCAACTTCACCGGGACTAGCGAACACCGGGGAGCTGTTTTTT

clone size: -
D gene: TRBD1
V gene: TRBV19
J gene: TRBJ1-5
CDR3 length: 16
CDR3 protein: CASSPFRQGFGQPQHF
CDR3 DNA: TGTGCCAGTAGTCCCTTCCGACAGGGATTCGGTCAGCCCCAGCATTTT

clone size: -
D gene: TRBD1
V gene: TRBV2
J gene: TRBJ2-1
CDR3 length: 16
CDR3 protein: CASSEAWGTEINEQFF
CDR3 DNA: TGTGCCAGCAGTGAAGCTTGGGGGACAGAAATCAATGAGCAGTTCTTC

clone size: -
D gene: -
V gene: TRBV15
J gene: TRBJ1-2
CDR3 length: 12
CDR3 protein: CATSRDSSLSTF
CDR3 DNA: TGTGCCACCAGCAGAGATTCCAGTCTTAGCACCTTC

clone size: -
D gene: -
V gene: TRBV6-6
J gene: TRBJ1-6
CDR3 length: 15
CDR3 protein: CASSYGSGENSPLHF
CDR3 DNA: TGTGCCAGCAGTTACGGTTCAGGGGAGAATTCACCCCTCCACTTT